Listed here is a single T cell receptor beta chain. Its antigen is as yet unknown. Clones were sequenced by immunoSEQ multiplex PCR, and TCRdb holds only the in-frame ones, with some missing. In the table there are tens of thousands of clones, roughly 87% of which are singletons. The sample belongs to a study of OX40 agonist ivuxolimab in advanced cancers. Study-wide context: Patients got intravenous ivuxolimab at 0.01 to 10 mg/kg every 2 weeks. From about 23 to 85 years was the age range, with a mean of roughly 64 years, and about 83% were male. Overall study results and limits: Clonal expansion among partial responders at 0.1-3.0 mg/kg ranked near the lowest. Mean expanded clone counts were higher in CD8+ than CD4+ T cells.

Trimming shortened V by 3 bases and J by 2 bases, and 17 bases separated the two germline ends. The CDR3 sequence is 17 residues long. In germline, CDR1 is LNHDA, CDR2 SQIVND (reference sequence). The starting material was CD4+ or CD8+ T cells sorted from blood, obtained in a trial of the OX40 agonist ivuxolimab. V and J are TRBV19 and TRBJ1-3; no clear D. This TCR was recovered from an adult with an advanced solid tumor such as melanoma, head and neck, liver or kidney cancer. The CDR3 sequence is CASSMGSWSGAGNTIYF. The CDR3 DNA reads TGTGCCAGTAGTATGGGTTCGTGGTCCGGGGCTGGAAACACCATATATTTT.